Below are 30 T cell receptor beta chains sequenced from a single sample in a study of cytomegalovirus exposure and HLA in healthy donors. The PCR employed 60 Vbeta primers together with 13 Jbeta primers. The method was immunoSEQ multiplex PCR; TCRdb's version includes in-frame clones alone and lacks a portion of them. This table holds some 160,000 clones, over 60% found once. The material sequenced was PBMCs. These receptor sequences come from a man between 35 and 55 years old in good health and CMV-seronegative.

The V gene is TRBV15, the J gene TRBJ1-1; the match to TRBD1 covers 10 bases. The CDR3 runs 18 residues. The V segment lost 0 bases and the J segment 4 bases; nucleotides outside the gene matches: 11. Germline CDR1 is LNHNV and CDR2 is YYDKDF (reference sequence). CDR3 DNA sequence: TGTGCCACCAGCAGAGATCTAGCGACAGGGGGCAGCGGCACTGAAGCTTTCTTT. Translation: CATSRDLATGGSGTEAFF.

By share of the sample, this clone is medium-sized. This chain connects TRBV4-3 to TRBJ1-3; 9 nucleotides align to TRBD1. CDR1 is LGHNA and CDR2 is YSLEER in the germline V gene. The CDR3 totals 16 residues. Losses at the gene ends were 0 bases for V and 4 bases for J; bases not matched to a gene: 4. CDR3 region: CASSQEPGQGGNTIYF. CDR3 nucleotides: TGCGCCAGCAGCCAAGAGCCGGGACAGGGAGGAAACACCATATATTTT.

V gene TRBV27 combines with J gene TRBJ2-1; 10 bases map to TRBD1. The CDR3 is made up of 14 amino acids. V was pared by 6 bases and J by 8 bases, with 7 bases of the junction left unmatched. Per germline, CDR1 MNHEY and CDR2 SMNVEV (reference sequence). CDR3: CASSLRDRGDEQFF. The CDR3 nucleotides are TGTGCCAGCAGCCTCCGGGACAGGGGTGATGAGCAGTTCTTC.

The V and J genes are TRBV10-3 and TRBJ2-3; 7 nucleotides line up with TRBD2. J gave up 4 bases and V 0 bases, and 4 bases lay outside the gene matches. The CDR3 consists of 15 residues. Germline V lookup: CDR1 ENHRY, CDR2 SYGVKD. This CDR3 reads CAISESTGGSDTQYF. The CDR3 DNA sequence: TGTGCCATCAGTGAGTCTACGGGAGGCTCAGATACGCAGTATTTT.

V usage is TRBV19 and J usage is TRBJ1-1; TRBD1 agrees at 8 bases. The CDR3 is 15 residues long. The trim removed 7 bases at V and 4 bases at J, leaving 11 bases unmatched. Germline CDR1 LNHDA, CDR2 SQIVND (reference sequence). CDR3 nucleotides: TGTGCCAGTATCCCAGGGGGACAGGCGGGCACTGAAGCTTTCTTT. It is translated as CASIPGGQAGTEAFF.

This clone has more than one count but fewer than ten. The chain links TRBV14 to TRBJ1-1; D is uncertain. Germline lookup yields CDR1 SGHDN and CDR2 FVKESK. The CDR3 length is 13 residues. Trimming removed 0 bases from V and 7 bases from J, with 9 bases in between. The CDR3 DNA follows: TGTGCCAGCAGCCAAGATAACAGTTTTGAAGCTTTCTTT. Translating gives CASSQDNSFEAFF.

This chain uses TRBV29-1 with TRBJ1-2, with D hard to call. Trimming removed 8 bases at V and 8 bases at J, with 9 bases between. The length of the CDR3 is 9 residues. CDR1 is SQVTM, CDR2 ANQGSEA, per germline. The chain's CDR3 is CSFDTGYTF. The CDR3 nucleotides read TGCAGCTTCGACACGGGCTACACCTTC.

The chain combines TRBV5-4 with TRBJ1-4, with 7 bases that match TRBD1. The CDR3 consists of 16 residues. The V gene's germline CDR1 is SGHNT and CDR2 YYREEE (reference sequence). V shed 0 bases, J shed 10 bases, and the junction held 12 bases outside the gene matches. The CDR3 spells CASSLVTGEVVGKLFF. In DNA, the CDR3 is TGTGCCAGCAGCTTGGTAACAGGGGAAGTTGTGGGAAAACTGTTTTTT.

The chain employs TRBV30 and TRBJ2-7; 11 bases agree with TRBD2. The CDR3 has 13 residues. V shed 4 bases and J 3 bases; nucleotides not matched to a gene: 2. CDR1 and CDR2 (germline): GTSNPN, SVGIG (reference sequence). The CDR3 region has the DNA TGTGCCTGGACTAGCGGGGGGTACTACGAGCAGTACTTC. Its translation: CAWTSGGYYEQYF.

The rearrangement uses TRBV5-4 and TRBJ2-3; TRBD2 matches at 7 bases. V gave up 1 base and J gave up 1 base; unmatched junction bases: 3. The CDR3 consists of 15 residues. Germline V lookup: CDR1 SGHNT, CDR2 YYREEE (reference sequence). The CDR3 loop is CASSLWLAGTDTQYF. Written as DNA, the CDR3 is TGTGCCAGCAGCTTGTGGCTAGCGGGCACAGATACGCAGTATTTT.

In DNA, the CDR3 is TGTGCCAGCTTACTAGCGGGGGGGGTAGAGACCCAGTACTTC. This encodes CASLLAGGVETQYF. This chain joins TRBV6-1 and TRBJ2-5; TRBD2 matches 13 bases. Germline V gene data show CDR1 as MNHNS and CDR2 as SASEGT. V dropped 8 bases and J dropped 4; count of bases not matched to a gene: 4. The CDR3 spans 14 residues.

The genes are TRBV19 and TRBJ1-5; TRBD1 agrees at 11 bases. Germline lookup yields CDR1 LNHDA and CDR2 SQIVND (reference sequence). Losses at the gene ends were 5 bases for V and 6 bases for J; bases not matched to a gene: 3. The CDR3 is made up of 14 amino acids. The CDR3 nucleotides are TGTGCCAGTAGTTGGACAGGGGGCGGTCAGCCCCAGCATTTT. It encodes CASSWTGGGQPQHF.

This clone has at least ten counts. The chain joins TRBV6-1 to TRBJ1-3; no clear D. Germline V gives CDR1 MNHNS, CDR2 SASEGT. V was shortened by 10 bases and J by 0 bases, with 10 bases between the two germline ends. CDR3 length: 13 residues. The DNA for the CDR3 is TGTGCCATCCGACTCGACTCTGGAAACACCATATATTTT. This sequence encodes CAIRLDSGNTIYF.

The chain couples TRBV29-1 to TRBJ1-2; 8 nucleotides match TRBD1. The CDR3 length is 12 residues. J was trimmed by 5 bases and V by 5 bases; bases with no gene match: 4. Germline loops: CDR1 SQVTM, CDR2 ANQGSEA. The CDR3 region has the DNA TGCAGCGTTAAGGACAGGGCGTATGGCTACACCTTC. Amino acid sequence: CSVKDRAYGYTF.

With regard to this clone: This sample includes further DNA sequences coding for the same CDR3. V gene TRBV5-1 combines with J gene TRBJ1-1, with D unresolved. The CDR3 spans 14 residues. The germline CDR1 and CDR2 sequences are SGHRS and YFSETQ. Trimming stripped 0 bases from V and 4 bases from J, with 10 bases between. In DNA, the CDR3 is TGCGCCAGCAGCTTGGACGGGGTGGGCACTGAAGCTTTCTTT. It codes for CASSLDGVGTEAFF.

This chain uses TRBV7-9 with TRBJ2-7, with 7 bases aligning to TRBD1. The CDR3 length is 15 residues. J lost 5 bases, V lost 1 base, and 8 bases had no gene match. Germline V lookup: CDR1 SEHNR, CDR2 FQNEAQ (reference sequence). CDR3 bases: TGTGCCAGCAGCTTAGGCCCCAGGGGGATCAACGAGCAGTACTTC. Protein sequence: CASSLGPRGINEQYF.

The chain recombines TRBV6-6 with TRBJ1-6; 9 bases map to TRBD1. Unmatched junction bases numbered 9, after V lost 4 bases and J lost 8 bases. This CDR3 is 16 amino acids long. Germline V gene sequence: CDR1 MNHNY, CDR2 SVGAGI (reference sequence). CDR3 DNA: TGTGCCAGCAGTTTACAGGGGGCAGGGGAGCATTCACCCCTCCACTTT. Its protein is CASSLQGAGEHSPLHF.

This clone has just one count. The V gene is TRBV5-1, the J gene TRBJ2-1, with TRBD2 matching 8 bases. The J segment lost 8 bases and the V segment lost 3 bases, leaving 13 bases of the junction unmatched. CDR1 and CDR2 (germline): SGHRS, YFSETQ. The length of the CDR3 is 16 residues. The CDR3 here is CASSSLSGAPDDEQFF. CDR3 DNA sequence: TGCGCCAGCAGCTCCCTTAGCGGGGCCCCGGACGATGAGCAGTTCTTC.

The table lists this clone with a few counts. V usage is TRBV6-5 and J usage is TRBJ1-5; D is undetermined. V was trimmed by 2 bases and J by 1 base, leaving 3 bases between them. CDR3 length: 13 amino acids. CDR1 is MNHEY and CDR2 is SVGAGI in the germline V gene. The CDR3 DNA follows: TGTGCCAGCAGTTACAGCAGCAATCAGCCCCAGCATTTT. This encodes CASSYSSNQPQHF.

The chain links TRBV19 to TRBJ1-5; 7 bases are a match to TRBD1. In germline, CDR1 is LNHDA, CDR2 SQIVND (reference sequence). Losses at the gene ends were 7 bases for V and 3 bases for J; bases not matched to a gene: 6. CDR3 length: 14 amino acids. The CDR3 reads CASNPTGDNQPQHF. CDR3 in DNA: TGTGCCAGTAACCCTACAGGGGACAATCAGCCCCAGCATTTT.

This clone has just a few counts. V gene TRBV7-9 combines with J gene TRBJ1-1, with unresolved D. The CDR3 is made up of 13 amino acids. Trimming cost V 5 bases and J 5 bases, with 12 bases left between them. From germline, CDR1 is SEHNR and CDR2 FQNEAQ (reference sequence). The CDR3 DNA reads TGTGCCAGCAGCAAGCGGGAGGATACTGAAGCTTTCTTT. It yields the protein CASSKREDTEAFF.

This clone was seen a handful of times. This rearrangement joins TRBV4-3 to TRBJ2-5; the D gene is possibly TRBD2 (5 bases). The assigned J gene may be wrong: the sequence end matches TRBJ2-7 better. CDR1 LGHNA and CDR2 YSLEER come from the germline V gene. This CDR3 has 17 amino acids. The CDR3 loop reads CASSQDTRETGLDEQYF. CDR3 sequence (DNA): TGCGCCAGCAGCCAAGATACGAGGGAAACCGGATTGGACGAGCAGTACTTC.

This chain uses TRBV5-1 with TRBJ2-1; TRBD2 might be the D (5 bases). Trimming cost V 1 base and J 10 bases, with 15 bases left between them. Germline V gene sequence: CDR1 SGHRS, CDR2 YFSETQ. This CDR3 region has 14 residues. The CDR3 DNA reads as TGCGCCAGCAGCTTGATTTACCCCGGGGTCGAGCAGTTCTTC. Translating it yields CASSLIYPGVEQFF.

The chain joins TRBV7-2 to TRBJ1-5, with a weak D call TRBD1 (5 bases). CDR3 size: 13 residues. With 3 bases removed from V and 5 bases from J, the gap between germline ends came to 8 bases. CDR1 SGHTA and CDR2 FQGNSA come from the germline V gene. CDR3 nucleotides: TGTGCCAGCAGCTTCTCCAGGGATCAGCCCCAGCATTTT. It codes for CASSFSRDQPQHF.

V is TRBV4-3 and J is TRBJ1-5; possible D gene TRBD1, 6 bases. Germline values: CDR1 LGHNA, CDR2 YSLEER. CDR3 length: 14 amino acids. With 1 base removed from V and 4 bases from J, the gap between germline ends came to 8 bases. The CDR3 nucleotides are TGCGCCAGCAGCCAAGGACAGGAGAATCAGCCCCAGCATTTT. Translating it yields CASSQGQENQPQHF.

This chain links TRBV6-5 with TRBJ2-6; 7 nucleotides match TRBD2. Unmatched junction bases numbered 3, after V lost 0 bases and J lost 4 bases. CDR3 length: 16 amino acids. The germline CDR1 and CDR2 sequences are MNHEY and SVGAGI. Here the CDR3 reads CASSYSGGSGANVLTF. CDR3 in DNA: TGTGCCAGCAGTTACTCGGGAGGGAGCGGGGCCAACGTCCTGACTTTC.

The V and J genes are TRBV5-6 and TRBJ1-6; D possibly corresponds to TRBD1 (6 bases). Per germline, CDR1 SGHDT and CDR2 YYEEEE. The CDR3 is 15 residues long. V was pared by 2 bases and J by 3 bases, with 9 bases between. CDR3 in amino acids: CASSFGRGYNSPLHF. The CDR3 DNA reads TGTGCCAGCAGCTTTGGCAGGGGCTATAATTCACCCCTCCACTTT.

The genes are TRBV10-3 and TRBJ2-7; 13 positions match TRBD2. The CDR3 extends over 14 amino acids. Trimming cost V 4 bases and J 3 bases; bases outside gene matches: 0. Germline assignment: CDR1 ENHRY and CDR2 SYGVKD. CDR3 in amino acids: CAISGTSGSYEQYF. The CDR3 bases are TGTGCCATCAGTGGGACTAGCGGGAGCTACGAGCAGTACTTC.

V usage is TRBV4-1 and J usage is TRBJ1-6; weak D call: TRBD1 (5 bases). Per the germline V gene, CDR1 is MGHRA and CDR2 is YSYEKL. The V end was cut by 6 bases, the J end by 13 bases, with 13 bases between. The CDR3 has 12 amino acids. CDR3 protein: CASSGGEGPLHF. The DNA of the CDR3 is TGCGCCAGCAGTGGGGGGGAGGGCCCCCTCCACTTT.

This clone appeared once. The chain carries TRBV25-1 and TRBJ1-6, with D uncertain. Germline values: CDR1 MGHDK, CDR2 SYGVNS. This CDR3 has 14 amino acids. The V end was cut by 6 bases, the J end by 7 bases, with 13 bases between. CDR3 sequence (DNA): TGTGCCAGCAGACGGGAGCCCCGGAATTCACCCCTCCACTTT. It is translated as CASRREPRNSPLHF.